This T cell receptor beta chain was sequenced in a study of shared clonotypes between healthy human individuals. This CDR3 is built from 16 residues. Trimming cost V 6 bases and J 1 base; bases outside gene matches: 4. Germline V gives CDR1 MDHEN, CDR2 SYDVKM. Each of the donors was a healthy adult who was HIV-negative and had not had a recent acute infection or vaccination. Execution of the assay was at deep level. Input per replicate PCR of unsorted PBMC was 250 to 300 ng DNA, corresponding to 25,000 to 30,000 T cell genomes. Sequencing used immunoSEQ multiplex PCR; TCRdb keeps in-frame clones, though not all of them. Altogether about 450,000 clones are present, approximately 79% being singletons, with the ten largest covering over 9.5%.

Sequences were obtained from PBMCs. The source of this sequence is a woman aged 40-49 years in good health. Some clones in this sample may be carry-over from other donors' samples. The chain links TRBV28 to TRBJ2-3, with 13 bases aligning to TRBD2. The DNA for the CDR3 is TGTGCCAGCAGCACTAGCGGGAGGGCTCGCACAGATACGCAGTATTTT. Translated, it gives CASSTSGRARTDTQYF.